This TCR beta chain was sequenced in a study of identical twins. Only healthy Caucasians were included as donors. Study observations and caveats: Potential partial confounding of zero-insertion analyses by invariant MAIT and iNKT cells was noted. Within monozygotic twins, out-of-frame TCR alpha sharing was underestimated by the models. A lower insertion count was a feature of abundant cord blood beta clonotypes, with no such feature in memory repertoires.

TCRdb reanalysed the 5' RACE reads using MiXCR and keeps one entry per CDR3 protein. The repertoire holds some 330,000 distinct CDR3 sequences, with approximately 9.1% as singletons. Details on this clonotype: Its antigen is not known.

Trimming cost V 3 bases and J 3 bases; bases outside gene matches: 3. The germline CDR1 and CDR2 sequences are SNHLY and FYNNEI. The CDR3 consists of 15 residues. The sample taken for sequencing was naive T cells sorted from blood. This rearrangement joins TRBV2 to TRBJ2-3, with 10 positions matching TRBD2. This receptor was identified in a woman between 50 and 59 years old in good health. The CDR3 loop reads CASSDPSGRTDTQYF. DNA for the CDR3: TGTGCCAGCAGTGACCCTAGCGGGAGAACAGATACGCAGTATTTT. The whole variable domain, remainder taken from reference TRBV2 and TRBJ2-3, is EPEVTQTPSHQVTQMGQEVILRCVPISNHLYFYWYRQILGQKVEFLVSFYNNEISEKSEIFDDQFSVERPDGSNFTLKIRSTKLEDSAMYFCASSDPSGRTDTQYFGPGTRLTVL.